A selection of T cell receptor beta chains follows, all from one sample in a study of Graves' ophthalmopathy and Graves' hyperthyroidism. TCRdb re-analysed the multiplex PCR reads in MiXCR, keeping a single row per CDR3 protein. The table records about 740,000 distinct CDR3 sequences, roughly two fifths of them present only once. Sequenced input: peripheral blood. The receptor source for this set is an adult man with Graves' ophthalmopathy. Both conserved end residues are part of each CDR3. The D gene is left open where the match is weak. The size of a clone is reported for some rows only, either as once, few or many, or as a class for expanded clones.

NA	TRBJ2-7	TRBD2	TRBV15	CATSRDRAGGPDKPFYEQYF	TGTGCCACCAGCAGAGATCGCGCGGGAGGGCCCGATAAGCCTTTTTACGAGCAGTACTTC
few	TRBJ2-7	NA	TRBV5-1	CASSSNPGSSYEQYF	TGCGCCAGCAGCTCGAATCCAGGCTCTTCCTACGAGCAGTACTTC
NA	TRBJ1-4	TRBD1	TRBV29-1	CSEGQGDEKLFF	TGCAGCGAGGGACAGGGAGATGAAAAACTGTTTTTT
NA	TRBJ2-7	NA	TRBV7-9	CASSSRGEKGHEQYF	TGTGCCAGCAGTTCCAGGGGCGAAAAAGGCCACGAGCAGTACTTC
NA	TRBJ2-2	TRBD2	TRBV20-1	CSAREREGRTGELFF	TGCAGTGCTAGAGAGAGGGAGGGGAGAACCGGGGAGCTGTTTTTT
NA	TRBJ2-3	NA	TRBV7-9	CASSLGTTTDTQYF	TGTGCCAGCAGCTTAGGTACTACCACAGATACGCAGTATTTT
few	TRBJ1-4	TRBD1	TRBV7-2	CASSPDRVKDEKLFF	TGTGCCAGCAGCCCAGACAGGGTAAAGGATGAAAAACTGTTTTTT
many	TRBJ2-7	TRBD1	TRBV6-5	CASSRGQGTYEQYF	TGTGCCAGTAGTAGGGGACAGGGGACCTACGAGCAGTACTTC
NA	TRBJ2-7	NA	TRBV2	CASSGATYEQYF	TGTGCCAGCAGTGGGGCAACTTACGAGCAGTACTTC
few	TRBJ1-3	TRBD1	TRBV5-8	CASTTTGAPGNTIYF	TGTGCCAGCACAACCACAGGGGCGCCTGGAAACACCATATATTTT
few	TRBJ2-5	NA	TRBV7-9	CASSFPLASETQYF	TGTGCCAGCAGCTTCCCTCTAGCATCCGAGACCCAGTACTTC
NA	TRBJ2-7	TRBD2	TRBV9	CASSQGAGTSLHEQYF	TGTGCCAGCAGCCAAGGCGCCGGGACTAGCTTGCACGAGCAGTACTTC
NA	TRBJ2-7	NA	TRBV2	CASGTHPWTKSVYEQYF	TGTGCCAGCGGGACCCATCCTTGGACAAAATCCGTCTACGAGCAGTACTTC
many	TRBJ2-5	NA	TRBV29-1	CSVSGDNQETQYF	TGCAGCGTTTCAGGCGATAACCAAGAGACCCAGTACTTC
many	TRBJ1-2	NA	TRBV25-1	CASSETLTGANYGYTF	TGTGCCAGCAGTGAAACGCTTACGGGGGCGAACTATGGCTACACCTTC
NA	TRBJ1-4	NA	TRBV10-2	CASGKTVNEKLLF	TGTGCCAGCGGGAAAACAGTAAATGAAAAACTGCTTTTT
few	TRBJ2-7	TRBD2	TRBV5-8	CASSTGLAGVEYF	TGTGCCAGCAGTACGGGACTAGCGGGAGTCGAGTACTTC
NA	TRBJ2-7	NA	TRBV4-2	CASSQGRDRHYEQYF	TGTGCCAGCAGCCAAGGCCGGGACCGACACTACGAGCAGTACTTC
many	TRBJ1-1	TRBD1	TRBV24-1	CATSDRQGPSNTEAFF	TGTGCCACCAGTGATCGACAGGGGCCTTCGAACACTGAAGCTTTCTTT
many	TRBJ2-7	NA	TRBV12-3/TRBV12-4	CASSFLTGYEQYF	TGTGCCAGCAGTTTTTTGACAGGCTACGAGCAGTACTTC
many	TRBJ1-1	NA	TRBV7-8	CASSLFPRGEAFF	TGTGCCAGCAGCTTATTCCCAAGGGGTGAAGCTTTCTTT
NA	TRBJ2-5	NA	TRBV10-3	CAISSAYGMETQYF	TGTGCCATCAGTTCAGCCTACGGGATGGAGACCCAGTACTTC
many	TRBJ1-4	NA	TRBV20-1	CSARGRRNEKLFF	TGCAGTGCTAGAGGACGGAGAAATGAAAAACTGTTTTTT
few	TRBJ1-5	NA	TRBV7-9	CTSSLGGSNQPQHF	TGTACCAGCAGCTTAGGAGGTAGCAATCAGCCCCAGCATTTT
NA	TRBJ2-5	NA	TRBV2	CASSEEETQHF	TGTGCCAGCAGTGAAGAAGAGACCCAGCACTTC
few	TRBJ1-1	NA	TRBV20-1	CSALGTLRTEAFF	TGCAGTGCTTTAGGGACGTTGAGGACTGAAGCTTTCTTT
NA	TRBJ2-5	NA	TRBV20-1	CSARASEGLQETQYF	TGCAGTGCTAGAGCCTCCGAGGGGCTCCAAGAGACCCAGTACTTC
many	TRBJ1-1	NA	TRBV29-1	CSVWEGMDTEAFF	TGCAGCGTTTGGGAGGGTATGGACACTGAAGCTTTCTTT
few	TRBJ1-2	NA	TRBV19	CASSTLRTSQDYGYTF	TGTGCCAGTAGTACCCTTAGGACAAGCCAAGACTATGGCTACACCTTC
NA	TRBJ2-2	NA	TRBV7-9	CASSSKGGGTSGELFF	TGTGCCAGCAGTTCCAAGGGGGGGGGCACAAGTGGGGAGCTGTTTTTT
many	TRBJ1-2	NA	TRBV12-3/TRBV12-4	CASSPLGVWGYTF	TGTGCCAGCAGTCCACTTGGGGTGTGGGGCTACACCTTC
NA	TRBJ1-1	NA	TRBV7-9	CANSLRGTEAFF	TGTGCCAACAGCTTAAGAGGGACTGAAGCTTTCTTT
NA	TRBJ2-2	NA	TRBV7-9	CASSPTGGPGELFF	TGTGCCAGCAGCCCCACCGGAGGGCCCGGGGAGCTGTTTTTT
NA	TRBJ1-1	NA	TRBV24-1	CATSDGILKTEAFF	TGTGCCACCAGTGACGGGATTTTGAAAACTGAAGCTTTCTTT
NA	TRBJ2-5	NA	TRBV10-2	CASSMGILQETQYF	TGCGCCAGCAGTATGGGCATCCTCCAAGAGACCCAGTACTTC
many	TRBJ2-5	NA	TRBV15	CATSRSSSGETQYF	TGTGCCACCAGCAGATCCTCTTCGGGGGAGACCCAGTACTTC
few	TRBJ2-7	TRBD2	TRBV7-2	CASSLQGTSGRREQYF	TGCGCCAGCAGCTTGCAGGGGACTAGCGGGAGGCGCGAGCAGTACTTC
few	TRBJ1-2	NA	TRBV7-9	CASSLTGGVYYGYTF	TGTGCCAGCAGCTTGACGGGGGGGGTCTATTATGGCTACACCTTC
few	TRBJ1-6	NA	TRBV6-5	CASSRHDNSPLHF	TGTGCCAGCAGCCGACACGATAATTCACCCCTCCACTTT
once	TRBJ1-1	TRBD1	TRBV29-1	CSVAGDRTEAFF	TGCAGCGTCGCCGGGGACAGGACTGAAGCTTTCTTT
many	TRBJ2-5	TRBD2	TRBV7-3	CASSPGGGGGETQYF	TGTGCCAGCAGTCCCGGGGGGGGCGGCGGAGAGACCCAGTACTTC
NA	TRBJ1-5	NA	TRBV20-1	CSARTSRAQPQHF	TGCAGTGCTAGAACCTCCAGGGCTCAGCCCCAGCATTTT
NA	TRBJ2-5	NA	TRBV20-1	CSARDTKYQETQYF	TGCAGTGCTAGGGACACCAAGTACCAAGAGACCCAGTACTTC
many	TRBJ2-5	NA	TRBV7-9	CASSQLRTQYF	TGTGCCAGCAGCCAGCTGAGGACCCAGTACTTC
many	TRBJ1-5	NA	TRBV20-1	CSARLGGQGNQPQHF	TGCAGTGCTAGATTAGGGGGGCAGGGCAATCAGCCCCAGCATTTT
NA	TRBJ2-7	TRBD2	TRBV10-3	CAISWTSGTDPYEQYF	TGTGCCATCAGCTGGACTAGCGGGACAGACCCCTACGAGCAGTACTTC
NA	TRBJ2-2	NA	TRBV4-3	CASSHDFQVPGELFF	TGCGCCAGCAGCCACGACTTCCAGGTTCCCGGGGAGCTGTTTTTT
many	TRBJ1-1	NA	TRBV9	CASSVGVGTGTEAFF	TGTGCCAGCAGCGTAGGCGTGGGGACGGGCACTGAAGCTTTCTTT
NA	TRBJ2-6	TRBD2	TRBV11-1	CASSSLAGNGANVLTF	TGTGCCAGCAGTTCACTAGCGGGGAATGGGGCCAACGTCCTGACTTTC
few	TRBJ2-7	TRBD1	TRBV9	CASSVGTPGQNSYEQYF	TGTGCCAGCAGCGTAGGTACTCCGGGACAGAACTCCTACGAGCAGTACTTC
many	TRBJ2-7	TRBD2	TRBV5-1	CASSLAGGTSNYEQYF	TGCGCCAGCAGCTTGGCCGGAGGGACTAGCAACTACGAGCAGTACTTC
NA	TRBJ2-2	NA	TRBV25-1	CASSSSPGTGELFF	TGTGCCAGCAGTTCCTCGCCGGGGACCGGGGAGCTGTTTTTT
many	TRBJ2-6	NA	TRBV9	CASSVGSGIRANVLTF	TGTGCCAGCAGCGTAGGATCCGGAATTAGGGCCAACGTCCTGACTTTC
once	TRBJ1-5	NA	TRBV15	CATSRGAVNQPQHF	TGTGCCACCAGCAGGGGGGCCGTGAATCAGCCCCAGCATTTT